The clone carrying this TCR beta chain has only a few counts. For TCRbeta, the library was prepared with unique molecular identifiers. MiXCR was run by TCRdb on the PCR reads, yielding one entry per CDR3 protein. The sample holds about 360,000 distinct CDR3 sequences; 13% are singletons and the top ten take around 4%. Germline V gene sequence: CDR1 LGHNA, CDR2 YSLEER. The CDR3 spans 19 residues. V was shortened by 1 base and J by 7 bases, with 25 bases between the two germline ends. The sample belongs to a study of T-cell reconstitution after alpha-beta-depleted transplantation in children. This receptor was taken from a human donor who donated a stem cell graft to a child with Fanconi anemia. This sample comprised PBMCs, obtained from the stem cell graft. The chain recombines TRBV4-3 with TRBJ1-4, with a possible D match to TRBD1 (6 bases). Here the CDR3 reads CASSQGSSPSAGEVEKLFF. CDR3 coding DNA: TGCGCCAGCAGCCAAGGTTCATCCCCGTCCGCAGGGGAGGTTGAAAAACTGTTTTTT.